The clone carrying this TCR beta chain was seen a few times. This sample is part of a study of tumor-infiltrating lymphocytes in primary liver carcinoma. The CDR3 contains 16 residues. V gave up 7 bases and J gave up 1 base; unmatched junction bases: 14. Per the germline V gene, CDR1 is SQVTM and CDR2 is ANQGSEA. cDNA specific to TCR beta was made from 500 ng of total RNA, with a constant-region primer employed for priming. Nested multiplex PCR, run for three rounds with slightly modified ARM-PCR, yielded TCR beta libraries. Two initial PCR rounds of around 9 cycles each paired TRBV1-TRBV30 forward primers with a C-beta reverse primer. One entry per CDR3 protein results from TCRdb running MiXCR on the multiplex PCR reads. The repertoire includes about 310,000 distinct CDR3 sequences, around 50% of them detected once, and about a sixth sits in the top ten. Germline DNA was also extracted, and blood RNA was taken from unsorted whole blood.

Sequencing was performed on peripheral blood. This chain joins TRBV29-1 and TRBJ2-7; the match to TRBD2 covers 9 bases. This TCR was sampled from a woman in her 30s with primary liver carcinoma and hepatitis B virus infection. In DNA form, the CDR3 reads TGCAGCGCACAAGGGCGGGAGGGCCGTCTTTCCTACGAGCAGTACTTC. Translated, it gives CSAQGREGRLSYEQYF.